The source of this T cell receptor (beta chain) is a study of blood T cell repertoires in COVID-19. The wider study: The United States, Italy and Spain supplied acute and convalescent COVID-19 samples. T cells, B-cell-depleted T cells, or PBMCs provided the cDNA or gDNA that served as material.

The CDR3 consists of 14 residues. J gave up 6 bases and V 6 bases, and 5 bases lay outside the gene matches. Germline CDR1 reads MNHEY; CDR2 reads SVGAGI. The method was immunoSEQ multiplex PCR; TCRdb's version includes in-frame clones alone and lacks a portion of them. In the table there are around 40,000 clones, more than 70% of which are singletons. This sequence originates from a human donor in a cohort sampled during active COVID-19. The chain employs TRBV6-5 and TRBJ1-5, with 10 bases fitting TRBD1. The specimen was peripheral blood. CDR3 nucleotides: TGTGCCAGCAGCGGGACAGGGGACAGTCAGCCCCAGCATTTT. This sequence encodes CASSGTGDSQPQHF.